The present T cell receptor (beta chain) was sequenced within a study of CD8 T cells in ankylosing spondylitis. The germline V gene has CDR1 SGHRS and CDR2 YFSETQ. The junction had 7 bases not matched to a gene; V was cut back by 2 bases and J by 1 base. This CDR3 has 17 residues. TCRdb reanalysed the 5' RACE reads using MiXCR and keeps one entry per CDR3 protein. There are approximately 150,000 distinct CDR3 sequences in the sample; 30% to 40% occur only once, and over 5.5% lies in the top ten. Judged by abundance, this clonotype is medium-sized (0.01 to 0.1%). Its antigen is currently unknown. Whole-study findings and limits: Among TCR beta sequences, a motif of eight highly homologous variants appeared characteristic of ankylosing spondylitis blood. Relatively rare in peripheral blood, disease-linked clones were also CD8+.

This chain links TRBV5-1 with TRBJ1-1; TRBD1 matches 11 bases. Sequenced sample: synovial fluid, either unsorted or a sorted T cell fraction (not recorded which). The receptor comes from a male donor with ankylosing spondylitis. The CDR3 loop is CASSLGQGASRNTEAFF. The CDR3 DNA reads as TGCGCCAGCAGCTTAGGACAGGGGGCATCTCGGAACACTGAAGCTTTCTTT.